This entry lists 18 T cell receptor beta chains sequenced from one sample in a study of T cell responses to AZD1222 COVID-19 vaccine. Profiled with immunoSEQ multiplex PCR; TCRdb holds only in-frame clones, not every one. Among 150,000 to 250,000 clones listed, 80% to 95% were seen once. The starting material was peripheral blood, obtained 28 days after the second AZD1222 dose. Source of these receptors: an adult who received the AZD1222 COVID-19 vaccine.

The genes are TRBV7-9 and TRBJ1-1, with D unresolved. The CDR3 runs 15 residues. The V gene lost 5 bases and the J gene lost 0 bases, with 13 bases spanning the gap. Looked up from germline, CDR1 is SEHNR and CDR2 is FQNEAQ (reference sequence). The CDR3 DNA is TGTGCCAGCAGCCCAACGGCCACTATGAACACTGAAGCTTTCTTT. It codes for CASSPTATMNTEAFF.

The rearrangement links TRBV9 to TRBJ2-1; D perhaps matches TRBD1 (6 bases). The CDR3 is 17 amino acids. Germline V lookup: CDR1 SGDLS, CDR2 YYNGEE. Trimming removed 1 base from V and 4 bases from J, with 18 bases in between. Here the CDR3 reads CASSVFSLQGFYNEQFF. The CDR3 DNA sequence: TGTGCCAGCAGCGTATTTTCACTACAGGGTTTTTACAATGAGCAGTTCTTC.

The chain links TRBV6-5 to TRBJ2-7; D is ambiguous. CDR3 length equals 14 residues. Germline V gene lookup returns CDR1 MNHEY and CDR2 SVGAGI. Trimming cost V 2 bases and J 0 bases, with 8 bases left between them. CDR3 sequence: CASSYGARSYEQYF. The CDR3 DNA is TGTGCCAGCAGTTACGGCGCCCGCTCCTACGAGCAGTACTTC.

The rearrangement uses TRBV9 and TRBJ2-1, with TRBD1 matching over 12 bases. The length of the CDR3 is 15 residues. V dropped 3 bases and J dropped 7; count of bases not matched to a gene: 5. CDR1 is SGDLS, CDR2 YYNGEE, per germline. DNA of the CDR3: TGTGCCAGCAGCGCCGGGACAGGGGGCCGAAATGAGCAGTTCTTC. Protein sequence: CASSAGTGGRNEQFF.

The chain has TRBV18 and TRBJ1-2; unclear D gene. This CDR3 has 13 residues. V lost 4 bases and J 5 bases, leaving 11 bases between the germline ends. Germline V CDR1 and CDR2: KGHSH, LQKENI. CDR3 sequence reads: CASSLDRNYGYTF. CDR3 in DNA: TGTGCCAGCTCACTGGACCGCAATTATGGCTACACCTTC.

Details on this clone: This same CDR3 is encoded by further DNA sequences in the sample. The chain has TRBV5-1 and TRBJ2-1, with D possibly matching TRBD1 (6 bases). The CDR3 is 14 residues long. The germline CDR1 and CDR2 sequences are SGHRS and YFSETQ. The ends were cut back, 0 bases at V and 4 bases at J, with 8 bases in the middle. The CDR3 nucleotides are TGCGCCAGCAGCTTGGGGCAGGGGTACAATGAGCAGTTCTTC. As protein: CASSLGQGYNEQFF. Filled out from reference TRBV5-1 and TRBJ2-1, the complete variable domain reads KAGVTQTPRYLIKTRGQQVTLSCSPISGHRSVSWYQQTPGQGLQFLFEYFSETQRNKGNFPGRFSGRQFSNSRSEMNVSTLELGDSALYLCASSLGQGYNEQFFGPGTRLTVL.

The rearrangement uses TRBV2 and TRBJ1-2, with D possibly TRBD1 on 6 matching bases. Germline CDR1 is SNHLY and CDR2 is FYNNEI. The V and J ends lost 4 bases and 9 bases respectively, with 15 bases between them. This CDR3 has 13 residues. Written as DNA, the CDR3 is TGTGCCAGCAGTGGAACCACTACAGGGAGCTACACCTTC. This encodes CASSGTTTGSYTF.

The chain is built from TRBV18 and TRBJ1-5; 7 nucleotides agree with TRBD1. V was clipped by 3 bases and J by 6 bases; unmatched bases: 5. The CDR3 sequence is 14 residues long. Germline lookup yields CDR1 KGHSH and CDR2 LQKENI. In DNA, the CDR3 is TGTGCCAGCTCACCCCGTGAGGGGGCTCAGCCCCAGCATTTT. As protein: CASSPREGAQPQHF.

The V and J genes are TRBV21-1 and TRBJ2-7. TRBV21-1 represents a pseudogene. The CDR3 totals 11 residues. CDR3 region: CASRGPYEQYF. DNA for the CDR3: TGTGCCAGCAGGGGACCCTACGAGCAGTACTTC.

This chain joins TRBV7-2 and TRBJ1-3; D not resolved. The CDR3 totals 13 residues. Germline CDR1 SGHTA, CDR2 FQGNSA. Trimming stripped 4 bases from V and 3 bases from J, with 7 bases between. CDR3 coding DNA: TGTGCCAGCAGCTCCTCTTTTGGAAACACCATATATTTT. Its protein is CASSSSFGNTIYF.

J is TRBJ1-2 and V is TRBV19; 7 bases match TRBD1. Germline V gives CDR1 LNHDA, CDR2 SQIVND (reference sequence). The CDR3 length is 13 residues. With V trimmed by 7 bases and J by 2 bases, 4 bases remained unmatched. CDR3 residues: CASNRDRNYGYTF. DNA for the CDR3: TGTGCCAGTAATCGGGACAGAAACTATGGCTACACCTTC. The entire variable domain, with the rest obtained from reference TRBV19 and TRBJ1-2, is as follows: DGGITQSPKYLFRKEGQNVTLSCEQNLNHDAMYWYRQDPGQGLRLIYYSQIVNDFQKGDIAEGYSVSREKKESFPLTVTSAQKNPTAFYLCASNRDRNYGYTFGSGTRLTVV.

V is TRBV7-3 and J is TRBJ2-2, with D maybe TRBD2 (5 bases). The CDR3 is made up of 16 amino acids. V was clipped by 5 bases and J by 0 bases, with 13 bases between them. The germline V gene has CDR1 SGHTA and CDR2 FQGTGA. DNA for the CDR3: TGTGCCAGCAGCGCCTATGGGGAGTCGAACACCGGGGAGCTGTTTTTT. This gives the protein CASSAYGESNTGELFF.

This clone was seen a single time. The chain has TRBV10-3 and TRBJ1-3; perhaps TRBD1 as D (6 bases). The germline V gene encodes CDR1 ENHRY and CDR2 SYGVKD. The CDR3 spans 15 residues. V dropped 1 base and J dropped 9 bases, with 16 bases sitting between them. The CDR3 bases are TGTGCCATCAGTGAGTACGGCACAGGGATAGGCACCATATATTTT. This sequence encodes CAISEYGTGIGTIYF.

This sequence joins TRBV7-2 and TRBJ2-1, with 10 bases aligning to TRBD2. Germline CDR1 and CDR2: SGHTA and FQGNSA. The CDR3 sequence is 18 residues long. The junction had 7 bases not matched to a gene; V was cut back by 1 base and J by 1 base. In DNA, the CDR3 is TGTGCCAGCAGCTTAGTAGGGCTAGCGGGGGTTTCCTACAATGAGCAGTTCTTC. Protein product: CASSLVGLAGVSYNEQFF.

This chain joins TRBV23-1 and TRBJ2-1, with TRBD2 identical over 8 bases. TRBV23-1 is reported as an ORF; its role is uncertain. The trim removed 0 bases at V and 6 bases at J, leaving 4 bases unmatched. CDR3 length equals 15 residues. The CDR3 DNA sequence: TGCGCCAGCAGTCAATCTGTTCTAGCGGGCAATGAGCAGTTCTTC. The encoded protein is CASSQSVLAGNEQFF.

The chain carries TRBV9 and TRBJ1-1, with D uncertain. Germline V gene data show CDR1 as SGDLS and CDR2 as YYNGEE. CDR3 size: 11 residues. The V end was cut by 7 bases, the J end by 11 bases, with 15 bases between. The CDR3 DNA is TGTGCCAGCGGCTCTGGGCCAGCGGCTTTCTTT. It encodes CASGSGPAAFF.

This chain joins TRBV4-2 and TRBJ1-4, with 8 bases identical to TRBD1. Germline-derived CDR1 and CDR2 are LGHNA and YNFKEQ. V lost 5 bases, J lost 8 bases, and 7 bases stayed unmatched. The CDR3 extends over 14 amino acids. As DNA, the CDR3 is TGTGCCAGCAGCGGGCGGACAGGGAGCGAAAAACTGTTTTTT. Its translation: CASSGRTGSEKLFF.

The rearrangement links TRBV9 to TRBJ1-4; 10 bases are shared with TRBD1. Unmatched junction bases numbered 7, after V lost 3 bases and J lost 5 bases. This CDR3 is built from 16 residues. Germline loops: CDR1 SGDLS, CDR2 YYNGEE. The CDR3 protein is CASSAETGQGNEKLFF. The CDR3 DNA is TGTGCCAGCAGCGCTGAGACGGGACAGGGGAATGAAAAACTGTTTTTT.